The T cell receptor (beta chain) described here comes from a study of naive CD8 T cells in extremely preterm neonates (TCRdb year 2017). Regarding the study in general: Sorted naive CD8+ T cells from four age groups (extremely preterm neonates, term neonates, young children and adults) were used in the study to compare TCRbeta CDR3 repertoires.

TCRbeta CDR3 regions were amplified from genomic DNA by a two-step, bias-controlled multiplex PCR. The multiplex PCR included primers specific for each TRBV and TRBJ gene segment. The immunoSEQ Assay was used to generate TCRbeta repertoire data. Under the source paper's analysis protocol: A relative-frequency ratio and a modified nearest-neighbor algorithm were applied to filter and cluster reads so that closely related sequences were merged. V, D and J gene assignments for CDR3 sequences followed IMGT annotation. Template counts were quantified against synthetic TCR CDR3 analog sequences and normalized for PCR amplification bias. Only unique productive sequences, that is, in-frame CDR3 sequences lacking stop codons, were included in the analyses. The immunoSEQ Analyzer software was used to calculate clonality, defined as 1 minus Pielou's evenness, and iChao1 richness. JMP was used for statistical testing, with Student's t-test or a non-parametric test applied depending on Shapiro-Wilk normality results. The immuneACCESS repertoire file appears here via TCRdb, limited to in-frame rearrangements. These files lack a portion of the clones; in checked studies, under half of the deficit traces to unresolved V genes, and the cause of the others is not known. V and J calls and clone size follow that table, whereas D and trimming were derived from the DNA. Across this sample there are under 9,500 clones, with roughly 90% seen only once. Of the sample, around 0.47% falls within the top ten clones.

About this clone: What this receptor recognizes is not known. Base qualities are missing; no much larger clone stands one base away.

Term cord blood came from several elective full-term cesarean deliveries at 37-41 weeks of gestation, without labor or rupture of membranes. The study left out pregnancies involving fetal demise, active maternal HSV infection or known maternal HIV infection. A FACSAria III cell sorter was used to sort live, Annexin V-negative naive CD8+ T cells (CD3+CD8+CD45RA+CCR7+). Each sample yielded roughly 19,000 to 110,000 sorted naive CD8+ T cells. Preassembled standardized sampling kits were used to collect mixed venous-arterial cord blood. Cord blood was held at room temperature, and processing was completed within 4 hours of collection. Ficoll-Paque density gradient centrifugation of diluted blood was used to isolate mononuclear cells. Before sorting, mononuclear cells were cryopreserved in 10% DMSO with about 90% FBS and kept in long-term storage at -150 degrees C. After thawing, the cells were stained with Annexin V and with antibodies against CD3, CD8, CCR7 and CD45RA. The DNeasy Blood and Tissue Kit was used to extract genomic DNA from snap-frozen pellets of sorted cells.

The CDR3 measures 15 amino acids from cysteine to phenylalanine. Only the CDR3 DNA is retained, 45 bases long and in frame from the first base. The germline V gene (reference sequence) sets CDR1 to SEHNR and CDR2 to FQNEAQ. V has 4 bases trimmed and J has 3 bases trimmed; junction bases matching no gene number 6. Study-wide conclusions, independent of this receptor: As limitations, the authors pointed to a small sample size and variable productive template counts among preterm samples. To track T cell development within individuals, the authors urged prospective longitudinal studies of preterm and term neonates. A higher proportion of shared CDR3 nucleotide sequences was found in preterm neonates (2.7%) than in term neonates (about 0.4%), young children (0.03%) and adults (approximately 0.01%). Preterm neonates had significantly lower iChao1 richness than all other age groups (p < 0.05) and an even clone distribution, indicating a less rich repertoire. Preterm CDR3s were shorter, with fewer N additions and less junctional trimming, and were closer to germline than those of older groups.

This clonotype was sampled from a newborn in good health. Sample: naive CD8+ T cells from cord blood. The rearranged segments are TRBV7-9 and TRBJ2-3, with TRBD1 identical over 8 junction bases. The CDR3 reads as follows: CASSWGTGGTDTQYF. Read as DNA, the sequence is TGTGCCAGCAGCTGGGGGACAGGCGGTACAGATACGCAGTATTTT.